This TCR beta chain was identified in a study of radiation and T cells in renal cell carcinoma. General study points: Baseline intratumoral clonotype presence is unknown without pretreatment biopsies.

Per the germline V gene, CDR1 is SGHDT and CDR2 is YYEEEE. This CDR3 has 16 amino acids. V shed 0 bases, J shed 5 bases, and the junction held 4 bases outside the gene matches. Generated by immunoSEQ multiplex PCR, the TCRdb table keeps only in-frame clones and is missing some. The data contain 25,000 to 30,000 clones, more than 65% of them singletons. This clone has only a few counts. The antigen remains unidentified. Time point meaning: blood 2 weeks post-SBRT. Treatment in this sample: 15 Gy SBRT to primary tumor, nephrectomy 4 weeks later. The rearrangement links TRBV5-6 to TRBJ2-3; 12 positions match TRBD2. Sequenced here: blood, sampled from a patient whose treatment included radiotherapy and nephrectomy. The TCR was taken from a man in his sixties with renal cell carcinoma. CDR3 sequence reads: CASSLDGLAGRDTQYF. CDR3 nucleotide sequence: TGTGCCAGCAGCTTGGACGGACTAGCGGGAAGAGATACGCAGTATTTT.